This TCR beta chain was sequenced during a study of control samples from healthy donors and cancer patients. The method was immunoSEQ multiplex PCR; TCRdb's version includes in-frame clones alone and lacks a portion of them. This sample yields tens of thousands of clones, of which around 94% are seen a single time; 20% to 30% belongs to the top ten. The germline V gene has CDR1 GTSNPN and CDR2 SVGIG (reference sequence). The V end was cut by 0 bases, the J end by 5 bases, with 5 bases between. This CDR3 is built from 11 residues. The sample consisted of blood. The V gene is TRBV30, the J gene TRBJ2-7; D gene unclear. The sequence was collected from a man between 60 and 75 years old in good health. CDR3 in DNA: TGTGCCTGGAGTGTTAAGGACGAGCAGTACTTC. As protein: CAWSVKDEQYF.